A single sample gave rise to the 29 T cell receptor beta chains below, sequenced in a study of vaccination effects on CD4 cells after COVID-19. The antigens for these receptors are not known. Using immunoSEQ multiplex PCR, the repertoire was profiled, and TCRdb retains in-frame clones only, with some absent. The profile shows 40,000 to 50,000 clones, approximately 81% of them singletons. Sequencing followed a ViraFEST assay step that expanded antigen-specific CD4+ T cells with viral peptide pools. At the end of 9 to 11 days of culture, CD4+ T cells were isolated. The individual was infected with SARS-CoV-2 between March and December 2020, as confirmed by PCR. The sample in question was CD4+ T cells from PBMCs cultured with a peptide pool, obtained before COVID-19 vaccination. The origin of the receptors is a human donor who had a prior SARS-CoV-2 infection.

The J gene is TRBJ1-3, the V gene TRBV11-3, with D uncertain. Trimming took 3 bases from V and 0 from J, leaving 12 bases between them. CDR3 length equals 16 residues. Germline V lookup: CDR1 SGHNT, CDR2 YENEEA. CDR3 in DNA: TGTGCCAGCAGCTTTAATATGGCAGGCTCTGGAAACACCATATATTTT. This encodes CASSFNMAGSGNTIYF.

The genes are TRBV3-1 (or the pseudogene TRBV3-2) and TRBJ2-1, with unresolved D. Deletions cut 3 bases from V and 9 bases from J, with 6 bases between. The CDR3 totals 11 residues. Germline CDR1 is LGHDT and CDR2 is YNNKEL (reference sequence). CDR3 nucleotide sequence: TGTGCCAGCAGCCATGGTGGTGAGCAGTTCTTC. Its translation: CASSHGGEQFF.

This chain links TRBV18 with TRBJ1-1, with 7 positions matching TRBD1. Losses at the gene ends were 0 bases for V and 0 bases for J; bases not matched to a gene: 4. CDR3 size: 16 residues. Per germline, CDR1 KGHSH and CDR2 LQKENI. DNA of the CDR3: TGTGCCAGCTCACCACCGACAGGGCCCATGAACACTGAAGCTTTCTTT. Translation gives CASSPPTGPMNTEAFF.

V usage is TRBV5-4 and J usage is TRBJ2-6, with D hard to call. Germline values: CDR1 SGHNT, CDR2 YYREEE (reference sequence). The CDR3 runs 16 residues. The V and J ends lost 1 base and 0 bases respectively, with 8 bases between them. The CDR3 bases are TGTGCCAGCAGCTTGAACAGCAACTCTGGGGCCAACGTCCTGACTTTC. As protein: CASSLNSNSGANVLTF.

V gene TRBV5-1 combines with J gene TRBJ2-3; 7 bases are shared with TRBD2. The V segment lost 4 bases and the J segment 4 bases; nucleotides outside the gene matches: 15. The CDR3 has 17 amino acids. Germline-derived CDR1 and CDR2 are SGHRS and YFSETQ. The CDR3 DNA reads TGCGCCAGCAGCCACCCAGGTTACCTAGCGGAGTCAGATACGCAGTATTTT. This sequence encodes CASSHPGYLAESDTQYF.

Ten or more counts support this clone. V is TRBV11-2 and J is TRBJ2-2; 11 bases are shared with TRBD1. The CDR3 has 16 amino acids. Germline lookup yields CDR1 SGHAT and CDR2 FQNNGV. V lost 5 bases and J lost 2; bases outside the gene matches: 4. The chain's CDR3 is CASSPRTGGNTGELFF. The CDR3 DNA follows: TGTGCCAGCAGCCCGAGGACAGGGGGCAACACCGGGGAGCTGTTTTTT.

Written as DNA, the CDR3 is TGTGCCAGCAGCCCGACAGGGGATGTGGAGACCCAGTACTTC. Translated: CASSPTGDVETQYF. The chain links TRBV3-1 (or the pseudogene TRBV3-2) to TRBJ2-5; 8 positions match TRBD1. The V and J ends lost 4 bases and 5 bases, in that order; junction bases with no gene match: 6. CDR1 is LGHDT, CDR2 YNNKEL, per germline (reference sequence). The CDR3 runs to 14 residues.

This chain joins TRBV14 and TRBJ1-6; 10 bases are shared with TRBD1. Germline V gives CDR1 SGHDN, CDR2 FVKESK. V lost 4 bases, J lost 3 bases, and 12 bases stayed unmatched. CDR3 length: 19 amino acids. CDR3 residues: CASSPGGTGEWYYNSPLHF. CDR3 in DNA: TGTGCCAGCAGCCCGGGCGGGACAGGGGAGTGGTACTATAATTCACCCCTCCACTTT. The full variable domain, in which reference TRBV14 and TRBJ1-6 provide the parts outside the CDR3, is EAGVTQFPSHSVIEKGQTVTLRCDPISGHDNLYWYRRVMGKEIKFLLHFVKESKQDESGMPNNRFLAERTGGTYSTLKVQPAELEDSGVYFCASSPGGTGEWYYNSPLHFGNGTRLTVT.

V is TRBV6-1 and J is TRBJ1-5; a weak D match, TRBD1 (6 bases). Trimming took 4 bases from V and 7 from J, leaving 23 bases between them. The germline V gene encodes CDR1 MNHNS and CDR2 SASEGT. CDR3 size: 17 residues. The CDR3 bases are TGTGCCAGCAGTGCACTTATGGGACATCGGAGGGTCCAGCCCCAGCATTTT. Protein: CASSALMGHRRVQPQHF.

The V and J genes are TRBV16 and TRBJ2-1, with D hard to call. Germline lookup yields CDR1 KGHSY and CDR2 FQNENV. The CDR3 spans 16 residues. Trimming stripped 0 bases from V and 6 bases from J, with 15 bases between. CDR3 protein: CASSQSDVVLSNEQFF. CDR3 in DNA: TGTGCCAGCAGCCAATCGGACGTGGTTTTGTCCAATGAGCAGTTCTTC.

The genes are TRBV6-5 and TRBJ1-4; 7 bases match TRBD1. The germline gives CDR1 MNHEY, CDR2 SVGAGI. V trimming: 4 bases; J trimming: 11 bases; junction bases outside the gene matches: 7. The CDR3 consists of 13 residues. DNA of the CDR3: TGTGCCAGCAGTTTATCACAGGGGACGAAACTGTTTTTT. Translated: CASSLSQGTKLFF.

The chain is built from TRBV19 and TRBJ1-3; D gene ambiguous. CDR1 LNHDA and CDR2 SQIVND come from the germline V gene (reference sequence). This CDR3 has 17 amino acids. The V end was cut by 5 bases, the J end by 1 base, with 18 bases between. As DNA, the CDR3 is TGTGCCAGTAGTCCCCCCCCGGCAGTTAGGTCTGGAAACACCATATATTTT. This gives the protein CASSPPPAVRSGNTIYF.

V and J are TRBV12-3 or TRBV12-4 and TRBJ2-6, with D unclear. The V end was cut by 6 bases, the J end by 0 bases, with 3 bases between. This CDR3 has 13 amino acids. CDR3 nucleotide sequence: TGTGCCAGCAGCGACTCTGGGGCCAACGTCCTGACTTTC. This gives the protein CASSDSGANVLTF.

This sequence joins TRBV21-1 and TRBJ2-5. TRBV21-1 is a listed pseudogene. The CDR3 consists of 14 residues. The CDR3 DNA is TGTGCCAGCAGCAAATACAAAGTCGGAGAGACCCAGTACTTC. Its translation: CASSKYKVGETQYF.

V gene TRBV7-8 combines with J gene TRBJ1-3; unclear D gene. This CDR3 comprises 14 residues. Between the trimmed V and J ends, which lost 4 bases and 4 bases, there was a span of 11 bases. Germline V lookup: CDR1 SGHVS, CDR2 FQNEAQ. The CDR3: CASSSVALGNTIYF. The CDR3 region has the DNA TGTGCCAGCAGCTCAGTAGCCCTCGGAAACACCATATATTTT.

The chain is built from TRBV5-4 and TRBJ2-7; D is unresolved. Trimming removed 4 bases at V and 0 bases at J, with 14 bases between. The germline V gene has CDR1 SGHNT and CDR2 YYREEE (reference sequence). This CDR3 comprises 15 residues. CDR3 in DNA: TGTGCCAGCAGCGGCGACCCTACCAGCTCCTACGAGCAGTACTTC. Its translation is CASSGDPTSSYEQYF.

The chain recombines TRBV5-1 with TRBJ2-3; possibly TRBD2 for D (6 bases). The germline CDR1 and CDR2 sequences are SGHRS and YFSETQ. CDR3 length: 14 amino acids. Between the trimmed V and J ends, which lost 5 bases and 0 bases, there was a span of 10 bases. The CDR3 here is CASRGLASTDTQYF. The CDR3 DNA sequence: TGCGCCAGCAGGGGACTGGCGAGCACAGATACGCAGTATTTT.

The CDR3 DNA is TGTGCCAGCAGTGACAGTTTCTACGAGCAGTACTTC. Its protein product is CASSDSFYEQYF. This sequence joins TRBV6-1 and TRBJ2-7, with unresolved D. Per the germline V gene, CDR1 is MNHNS and CDR2 is SASEGT. The CDR3 length is 12 residues. V dropped 3 bases and J dropped 3 bases, with 6 bases sitting between them.

This chain connects TRBV5-1 to TRBJ2-3; no clear D. The CDR3 runs 14 residues. Trimming shortened V by 2 bases and J by 4 bases, and 11 bases separated the two germline ends. Germline CDR1 reads SGHRS; CDR2 reads YFSETQ. In DNA form, the CDR3 reads TGCGCCAGCAGCTTACTTTCGATCGCAGATACGCAGTATTTT. Protein product: CASSLLSIADTQYF.

J is TRBJ1-4 and V is TRBV5-1; D ambiguous. This CDR3 is built from 14 residues. The V end was cut by 0 bases, the J end by 3 bases, with 6 bases between. Germline V gene sequence: CDR1 SGHRS, CDR2 YFSETQ. The CDR3 DNA sequence: TGCGCCAGCAGCTTGGGTCCCCCTAATGAAAAACTGTTTTTT. Translating gives CASSLGPPNEKLFF.

The J gene is TRBJ1-3, the V gene TRBV7-9; D remains ambiguous. This CDR3 contains 16 residues. The V end lost 3 bases, the J end lost 3 bases, and 15 bases lay between the germline ends. Per germline, CDR1 SEHNR and CDR2 FQNEAQ (reference sequence). CDR3: CASSLLESTRGNTIYF. The CDR3 nucleotides are TGTGCCAGCAGCTTGCTGGAGAGCACCCGTGGAAACACCATATATTTT.

The DNA of the CDR3 is TGTGCCAGCAGCCAAGTCTCGGCTAGCTTGAAGACCCAGTACTTC. Protein product: CASSQVSASLKTQYF. The rearrangement links TRBV3-1 (or the pseudogene TRBV3-2) to TRBJ2-5; maybe TRBD2 (5 bases). The CDR3 totals 15 residues. Germline V gives CDR1 LGHDT, CDR2 YNNKEL (reference sequence). V dropped 1 base and J dropped 6 bases, with 15 bases sitting between them.

The chain has TRBV6-5 and TRBJ1-6, with D tentatively TRBD1 (6 bases). Per germline, CDR1 MNHEY and CDR2 SVGAGI. The CDR3 runs to 13 residues. V was clipped by 11 bases and J by 6 bases, with 14 bases between them. The CDR3 coding sequence is TGTGCCGGGGGGGCGGGGAGTAATTCACCCCTCCACTTT. This codes for CAGGAGSNSPLHF.

This clone was seen only once. V usage is TRBV7-8 and J usage is TRBJ2-1; D ambiguous. CDR1 is SGHVS and CDR2 is FQNEAQ in the germline V gene. Between the trimmed V and J ends, which lost 5 bases and 3 bases, there was a span of 11 bases. CDR3 length: 14 amino acids. The CDR3 DNA is TGTGCCAGCAGCGTGCTGCCCCTCTACAATGAGCAGTTCTTC. It encodes CASSVLPLYNEQFF.

The chain has TRBV7-2 and TRBJ1-6, with no clear D. Germline V gene sequence: CDR1 SGHTA, CDR2 FQGNSA. CDR3 length: 13 amino acids. Trimming shortened V by 1 base and J by 7 bases, and 5 bases separated the two germline ends. The CDR3 loop is CASSLERNSPLHF. The CDR3 nucleotides are TGTGCCAGCAGCTTAGAGAGGAATTCACCCCTCCACTTT.

This clone was detected a few times. V is TRBV25-1 and J is TRBJ2-4, with D perhaps matching TRBD1 or TRBD2 (5 bases each). With 4 bases removed from V and 7 bases from J, the gap between germline ends came to 17 bases. This CDR3 spans 15 amino acids. Germline V lookup: CDR1 MGHDK, CDR2 SYGVNS. The CDR3 DNA reads TGTGCCAGCAGTGGATGGGACGATAAGGGGAACATTCAGTACTTC. Translation gives CASSGWDDKGNIQYF.

This clone came up a few times. V and J are TRBV14 and TRBJ2-2; the D is unclear. V lost 7 bases and J 7 bases, leaving 16 bases between the germline ends. This CDR3 is 14 amino acids long. Germline loops: CDR1 SGHDN, CDR2 FVKESK. The CDR3 region is CASTRNRDSGELFF. CDR3 coding DNA: TGTGCCAGCACACGCAATAGGGATAGCGGGGAGCTGTTTTTT.

The genes are TRBV18 and TRBJ2-1, with TRBD2 matching over 12 bases. Trimming cost V 4 bases and J 7 bases; bases outside gene matches: 5. CDR1 is KGHSH, CDR2 LQKENI, per germline. The CDR3 loop spans 15 amino acids. CDR3 in DNA: TGTGCCAGCTCACAATGGGGGACTAGCGGGAATGAGCAGTTCTTC. This gives the protein CASSQWGTSGNEQFF.

This clone is a singleton in its sample. The CDR3 DNA sequence: TGTGCCAGCAGCTTAGCGGGGGGGTACAATGAGCAGTTCTTC. Protein sequence: CASSLAGGYNEQFF. The V gene is TRBV7-2, the J gene TRBJ2-1; 7 nucleotides line up with TRBD2. There are 14 residues in the CDR3. The germline gives CDR1 SGHTA, CDR2 FQGNSA. Trimming at V came to 0 bases and at J to 4 bases, leaving 0 bases not matched to a gene.